This TCR beta chain was profiled in a study of blood T cell repertoires in COVID-19. Overall study: The analysed material was cDNA or gDNA that came from T cells, B-cell-depleted T cells, or PBMCs.

Profiled with immunoSEQ multiplex PCR; TCRdb holds only in-frame clones, not every one. The table lists about 190,000 clones, around 88% of them singletons. Germline loops: CDR1 MDHEN, CDR2 SYDVKM. Trimming left V 8 bases short and J 5 bases short, with 12 bases between. This CDR3 has 13 amino acids. The chain has TRBV28 and TRBJ1-4; possibly TRBD1 for D (5 bases). The receptor was derived from a middle-aged man with acute COVID-19. Sequencing was performed on PBMCs or T cells enriched from blood (not recorded which). DNA for the CDR3: TGTGCCAGCGGGACTGCTCCCAATGAAAAACTGTTTTTT. Amino acids: CASGTAPNEKLFF.